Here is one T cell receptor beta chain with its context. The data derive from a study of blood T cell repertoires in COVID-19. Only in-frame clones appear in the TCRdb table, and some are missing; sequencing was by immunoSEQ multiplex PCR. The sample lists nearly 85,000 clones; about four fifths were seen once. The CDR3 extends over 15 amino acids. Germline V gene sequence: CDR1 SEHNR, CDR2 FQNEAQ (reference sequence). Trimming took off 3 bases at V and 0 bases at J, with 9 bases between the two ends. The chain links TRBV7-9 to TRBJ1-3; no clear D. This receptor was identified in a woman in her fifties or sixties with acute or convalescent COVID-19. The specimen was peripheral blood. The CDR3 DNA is TGTGCCAGCAGCTTTCAACGGAGCTCTGGAAACACCATATATTTT. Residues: CASSFQRSSGNTIYF.